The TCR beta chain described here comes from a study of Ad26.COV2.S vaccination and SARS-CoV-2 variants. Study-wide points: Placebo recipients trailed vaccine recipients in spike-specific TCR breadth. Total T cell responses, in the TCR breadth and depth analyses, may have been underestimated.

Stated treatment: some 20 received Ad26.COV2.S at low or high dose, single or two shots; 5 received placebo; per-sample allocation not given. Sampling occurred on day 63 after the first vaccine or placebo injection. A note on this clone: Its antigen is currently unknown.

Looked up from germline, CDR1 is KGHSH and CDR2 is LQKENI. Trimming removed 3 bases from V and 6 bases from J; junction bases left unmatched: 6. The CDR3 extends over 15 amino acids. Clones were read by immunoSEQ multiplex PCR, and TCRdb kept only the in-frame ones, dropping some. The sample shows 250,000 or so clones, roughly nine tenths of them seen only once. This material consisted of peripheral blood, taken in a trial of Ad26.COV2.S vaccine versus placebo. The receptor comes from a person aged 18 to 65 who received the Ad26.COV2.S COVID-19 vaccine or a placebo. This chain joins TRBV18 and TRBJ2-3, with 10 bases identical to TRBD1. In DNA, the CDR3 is TGTGCCAGCTCACCGGCTGGGACAGGGGAGGATACGCAGTATTTT. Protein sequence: CASSPAGTGEDTQYF.